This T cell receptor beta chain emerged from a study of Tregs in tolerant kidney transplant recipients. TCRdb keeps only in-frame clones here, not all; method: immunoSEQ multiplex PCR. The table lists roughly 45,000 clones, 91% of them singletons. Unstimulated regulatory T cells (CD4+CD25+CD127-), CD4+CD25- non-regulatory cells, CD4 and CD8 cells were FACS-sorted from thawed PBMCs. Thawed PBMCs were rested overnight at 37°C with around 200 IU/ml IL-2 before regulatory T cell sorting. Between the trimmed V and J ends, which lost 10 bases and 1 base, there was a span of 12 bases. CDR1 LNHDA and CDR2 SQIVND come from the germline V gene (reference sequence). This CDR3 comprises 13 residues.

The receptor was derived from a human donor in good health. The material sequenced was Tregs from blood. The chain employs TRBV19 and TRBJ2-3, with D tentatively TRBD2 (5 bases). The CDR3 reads CATGVGGTDTQYF. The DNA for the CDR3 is TGTGCCACCGGGGTTGGGGGCACAGATACGCAGTATTTT.